The following is a T cell receptor beta chain sequence with its context. The table came from immunoSEQ multiplex PCR; TCRdb's copy has only in-frame clones and leaves some out. The table lists 180,000 or so clones, about 89% of them singletons. This sample is part of a study of blood T cell repertoires in COVID-19. As for the study in general: Researchers got acute and convalescent COVID-19 samples from the United States, Italy and Spain.

The origin of this receptor is a man aged 35-49 years with active or convalescent COVID-19. The sample was peripheral blood.

The CDR3 spells CATSDWTGGRETQYF. The DNA for the CDR3 is TGTGCCACCAGTGATTGGACGGGGGGGCGTGAGACCCAGTACTTC. The chain couples TRBV24-1 to TRBJ2-5; 8 nucleotides line up with TRBD2. This CDR3 spans 15 amino acids. V gave up 2 bases and J gave up 5 bases; unmatched junction bases: 6. CDR1 and CDR2 from the germline V gene are KGHDR and SFDVKD.